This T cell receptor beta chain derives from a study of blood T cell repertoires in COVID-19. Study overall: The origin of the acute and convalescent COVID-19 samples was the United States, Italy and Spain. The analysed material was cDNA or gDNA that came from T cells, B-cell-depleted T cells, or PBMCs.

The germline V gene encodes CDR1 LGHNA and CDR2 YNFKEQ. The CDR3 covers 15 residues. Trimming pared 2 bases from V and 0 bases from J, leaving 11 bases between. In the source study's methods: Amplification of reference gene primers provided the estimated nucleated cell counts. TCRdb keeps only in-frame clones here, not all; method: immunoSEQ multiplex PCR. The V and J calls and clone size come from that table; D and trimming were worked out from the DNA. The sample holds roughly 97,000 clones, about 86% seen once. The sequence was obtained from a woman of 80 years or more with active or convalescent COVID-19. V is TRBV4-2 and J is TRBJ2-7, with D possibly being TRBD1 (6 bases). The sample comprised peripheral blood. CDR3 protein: CASSQRGGNSYEQYF. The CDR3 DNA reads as TGTGCCAGCAGCCAACGAGGGGGTAACTCCTACGAGCAGTACTTC.